One and the same sample provided the 5 T cell receptor beta chains below, sequenced in a study of PD-1 blockade in classical Hodgkin lymphoma (dated by TCRdb to the early 2020s). Libraries were prepared through the immunoSEQ multiplex PCR assay. TCRdb re-hosts the immuneACCESS table, in-frame sequences only. Its copies lack some clones; in the studies checked, an unresolved V gene accounts for under half of them, and the cause for the rest is not known. The sample profile shows about 12,000 clones; 75% to 95% of them were found once. Together, the top ten hold 10% to 13% of the sample. The meaning of the sample's time point label: cycle 1 day 1 (C1D1), immediately before nivolumab initiation. Every trial patient had relapsed after autologous stem cell transplantation, and cohorts A, B and C differed in prior brentuximab vedotin exposure. This sample comprised peripheral blood mononuclear cells (PBMCs), obtained at baseline. Receptors originate from a human donor with classical Hodgkin lymphoma.

The V and J genes are TRBV18 and TRBJ1-3, with D unclear. The CDR3 is made up of 14 amino acids. CDR1 and CDR2 from the germline V gene are KGHSH and LQKENI. The V and J ends lost 3 bases and 2 bases respectively, with 8 bases between them. In DNA, the CDR3 is TGTGCCAGCTCACCGGCCAGCACTGGAAACACCATATATTTT. It specifies CASSPASTGNTIYF.

The chain couples TRBV5-1 to TRBJ1-2; D possibly corresponds to TRBD1 (5 bases). Trimming took 4 bases from V and 6 from J, leaving 16 bases between them. The CDR3 sequence is 14 residues long. Germline V gene lookup returns CDR1 SGHRS and CDR2 YFSETQ. In DNA, the CDR3 is TGCGCCAGCAGCCTGGAGAGGACGGGGCATGGCTACACCTTC. Amino acids: CASSLERTGHGYTF.

A remark on this clone: The junction shows a germline mismatch at one end, possibly a read error. This chain uses TRBV4-1 with TRBJ2-1, with 10 bases matching TRBD2. CDR1 and CDR2 from the germline V gene are MGHRA and YSYEKL. The CDR3 has 17 residues. The CDR3 sequence: CASSPRSSGGIYYEQFF. The DNA for the CDR3 is TGCGCCAGCAGCCCCCGGAGTAGCGGGGGGATCTACTATGAGCAGTTCTTC.

In this sample, this clone turned up once. The chain links TRBV5-6 to TRBJ2-7; 10 bases agree with TRBD1. V trimming: 7 bases; J trimming: 5 bases; junction bases outside the gene matches: 12. CDR1 SGHDT and CDR2 YYEEEE come from the germline V gene. This CDR3 region has 15 residues. DNA of the CDR3: TGTGCCAGCCCAGATCGACAGGGGGCGCAGGACGAGCAGTACTTC. Its translation is CASPDRQGAQDEQYF.

The rearrangement uses TRBV15 and TRBJ2-6; D gene unclear. The CDR3 runs 22 residues. V was clipped by 0 bases and J by 0 bases, with 24 bases between them. Germline loops: CDR1 LNHNV, CDR2 YYDKDF (reference sequence). This chain's CDR3 is CATSRDKITNWAIHSGANVLTF. CDR3 nucleotide sequence: TGTGCCACCAGCAGAGACAAAATCACCAACTGGGCCATTCACTCTGGGGCCAACGTCCTGACTTTC.